This entry describes one TCR beta chain. Its antigen remains unidentified. The data originate from a study of Tregs in tolerant kidney transplant recipients. Study conclusions and caveats: The most relevant donor-specific Treg TCRbeta repertoire apparently came from expansion with activated donor B cells. Validation in larger populations is needed because few patients were studied. In tolerant patients, donor-specific Tregs outgrew total Tregs, suggesting antigen-driven expansion.

The nonmyeloablative bone marrow transplants came from related graft donors, with transient mixed chimerism. Thawed PBMCs were FACS-sorted into unstimulated CD4+CD25+CD127- regulatory T cells, CD4+CD25- non-regulatory cells, CD4 and CD8 cells. Germline V gene data show CDR1 as SGHRS and CDR2 as YFSETQ. This CDR3 is built from 14 residues. Trimming left V 0 bases short and J 0 bases short, with 6 bases between. TCRdb's copy holds only in-frame clones and misses some; the assay was immunoSEQ multiplex PCR. In the table there are around 64,000 clones, roughly 86% of which are singletons. The source was CD4+ T cells from blood (PBMCs), collected 6 months after the transplant. This receptor was identified in a human patient who received a combined kidney and bone marrow transplant. Some T cells may be supplied by the graft donor. The chain has TRBV5-1 and TRBJ1-1; no reliable D call. The CDR3, as DNA: TGCGCCAGCAGCTTGGAACAAATGAACACTGAAGCTTTCTTT. Translation gives CASSLEQMNTEAFF.